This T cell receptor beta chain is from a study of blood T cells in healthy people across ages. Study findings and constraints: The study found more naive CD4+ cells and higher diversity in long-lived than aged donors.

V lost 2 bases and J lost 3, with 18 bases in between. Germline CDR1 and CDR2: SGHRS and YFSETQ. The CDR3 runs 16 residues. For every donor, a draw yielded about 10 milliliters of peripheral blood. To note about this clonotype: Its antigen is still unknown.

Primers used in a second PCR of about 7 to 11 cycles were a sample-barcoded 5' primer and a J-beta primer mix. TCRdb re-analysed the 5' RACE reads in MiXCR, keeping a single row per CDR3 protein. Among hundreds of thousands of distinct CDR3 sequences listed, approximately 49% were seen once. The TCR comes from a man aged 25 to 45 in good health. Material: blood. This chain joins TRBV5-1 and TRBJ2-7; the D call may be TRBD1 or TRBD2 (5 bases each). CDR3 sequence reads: CASSFKRDGKGYEQYF. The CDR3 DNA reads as TGCGCCAGCAGCTTTAAACGGGACGGAAAAGGCTACGAGCAGTACTTC.